This T cell receptor beta chain was recovered during a study of T cell changes during pregnancy in multiple sclerosis. CDR1 and CDR2 (germline): MRHNA, SNTAGT. V lost 8 bases, J lost 7 bases, and 15 bases lay in between. The CDR3 is 13 residues long. Sequenced by immunoSEQ multiplex PCR; TCRdb stores in-frame clones only, minus some. Here the sample spans 55,000 to 70,000 clones, over 90% being singletons. The chain has TRBV6-4 and TRBJ1-5; TRBD1 might be the D (5 bases). The sequencing used CD4+ T cells from peripheral blood mononuclear cells, collected after pregnancy. This TCR was sampled from a female donor with multiple sclerosis, enrolled in a pregnancy study. DNA of the CDR3: TGTGCCAGCTTGGGCAGGGTCACACAGCCCCAGCATTTT. This translates into CASLGRVTQPQHF.